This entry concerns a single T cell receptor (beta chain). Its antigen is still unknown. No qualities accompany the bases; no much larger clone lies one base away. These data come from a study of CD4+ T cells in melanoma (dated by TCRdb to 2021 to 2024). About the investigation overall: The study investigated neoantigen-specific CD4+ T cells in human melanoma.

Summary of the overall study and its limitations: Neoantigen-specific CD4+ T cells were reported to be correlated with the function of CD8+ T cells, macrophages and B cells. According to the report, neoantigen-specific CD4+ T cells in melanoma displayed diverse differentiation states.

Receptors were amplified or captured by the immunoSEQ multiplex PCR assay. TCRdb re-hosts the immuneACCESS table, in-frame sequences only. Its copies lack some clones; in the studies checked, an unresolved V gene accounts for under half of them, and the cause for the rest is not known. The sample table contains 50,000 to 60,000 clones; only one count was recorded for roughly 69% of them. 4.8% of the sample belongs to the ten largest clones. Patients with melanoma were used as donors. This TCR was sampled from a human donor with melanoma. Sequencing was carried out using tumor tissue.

The CDR3 sequence is CASTNQRHTGEQYF. The base sequence is TGTGCCAGCACGAACCAGCGCCATACGGGGGAGCAGTACTTC. The chain links TRBV28 with TRBJ2-7, with TRBD2 tentatively as D gene (5 bases match). CDR1 and CDR2, per the germline V gene, are MDHEN and SYDVKM. V and J are truncated by 7 bases and 7 bases respectively, leaving an intervening sequence of 20 bases. There are 14 amino acids in the CDR3, from cysteine to phenylalanine inclusive. CDR3 DNA is the only sequence kept; it has 42 bases, read in frame from the first base.